The clone carrying this T cell receptor beta chain was detected only once. This sample stems from a study of blood T cell repertoires in COVID-19. Study as a whole: In each case, the material was cDNA or gDNA derived from T cells, B-cell-depleted T cells, or PBMCs.

With V trimmed by 8 bases and J by 2 bases, 12 bases remained unmatched. Germline CDR1 is MNHEY and CDR2 is SMNVEV (reference sequence). The CDR3 loop spans 16 amino acids. Patients of the Seattle cohort, enrolled during active infection, were followed longitudinally. Repertoires were generated with immunoSEQ multiplex PCR, while TCRdb's copy carries only in-frame clones and drops some. The data contain 110,000 or so clones, more than 80% of them singletons. The specimen was peripheral blood. V is TRBV27 and J is TRBJ2-3, with 8 bases aligning to TRBD2. The receptor comes from a woman aged 55 to 70 with COVID-19, enrolled during active disease. CDR3 region: CASCTSGRGDTDTQYF. The CDR3 region has the DNA TGTGCCAGCTGTACCTCCGGGCGGGGGGACACAGATACGCAGTATTTT.